Following are 4 T cell receptor beta chains from one sample sequenced in a study of T cell clones after liver transplantation. No antigen has been assigned to these receptors. Alloreactive TCRbeta sequences came from sequencing proliferating CFSE-low cells in the MLR. Sequenced by immunoSEQ multiplex PCR; TCRdb stores in-frame clones only, minus some. Seen here are fewer than 5,000 clones, roughly a quarter observed once, and the top ten hold more than 13%. The source material was CD4+ T cells from cultured PBMCs. Receptor source: a human patient who received a liver transplant. Some of the T cells might come from the graft donor.

Within the sample, this clone is medium-sized (0.01 to 0.1%). This chain connects TRBV18 to TRBJ1-5; no clear D gene. Trimming pared 6 bases from V and 0 bases from J, leaving 9 bases between. The CDR3 consists of 14 residues. Germline loops: CDR1 KGHSH, CDR2 LQKENI. The DNA of the CDR3 is TGTGCCAGCTCGCCCGACATTAGCAATCAGCCCCAGCATTTT. Protein product: CASSPDISNQPQHF. Full variable domain (remainder filled in from reference TRBV18 and TRBJ1-5): NAGVMQNPRHLVRRRGQEARLRCSPMKGHSHVYWYRQLPEEGLKFMVYLQKENIIDESGMPKERFSAEFPKEGPSILRIQQVVRGDSAAYFCASSPDISNQPQHFGDGTRLSIL.

This clone appeared a few times. The J gene is TRBJ2-3, the V gene TRBV7-3, with D hard to call. Germline values: CDR1 SGHTA, CDR2 FQGTGA. The CDR3 consists of 13 residues. Trimming took off 2 bases at V and 4 bases at J, with 7 bases between the two ends. This chain's CDR3 is CASSLERPDTQYF. The DNA for the CDR3 is TGTGCCAGCAGCTTAGAACGGCCAGATACGCAGTATTTT.

The rearrangement links TRBV11-2 to TRBJ1-2; no definite D call. The CDR3 extends over 13 amino acids. CDR1 is SGHAT, CDR2 FQNNGV, per germline. The V end was cut by 2 bases, the J end by 1 base, with 5 bases between. The CDR3 protein is CASSLTVNYGYTF. CDR3 DNA: TGTGCCAGCAGCTTAACAGTTAACTATGGCTACACCTTC.

The chain joins TRBV2 to TRBJ2-5; D gene uncertain. The germline V and J ends were trimmed by 6 bases and 5 bases, with 10 bases remaining between them. The CDR3 consists of 12 residues. Germline V gene lookup returns CDR1 SNHLY and CDR2 FYNNEI. The DNA of the CDR3 is TGTGCCAGCAGGGTTAATAGGGAGACCCAGTACTTC. Amino acid sequence: CASRVNRETQYF.